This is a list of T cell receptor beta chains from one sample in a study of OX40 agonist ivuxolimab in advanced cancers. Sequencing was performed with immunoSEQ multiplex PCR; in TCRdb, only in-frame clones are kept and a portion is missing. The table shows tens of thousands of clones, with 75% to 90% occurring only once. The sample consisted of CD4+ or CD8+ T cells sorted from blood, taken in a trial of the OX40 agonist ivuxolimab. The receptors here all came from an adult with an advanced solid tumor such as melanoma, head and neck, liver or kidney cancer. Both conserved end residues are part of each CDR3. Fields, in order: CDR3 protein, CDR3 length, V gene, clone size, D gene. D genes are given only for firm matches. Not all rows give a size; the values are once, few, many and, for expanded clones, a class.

CDR3: CASRGAEQYF; length: 10; V: TRBV19; size: NA; D: NA
CDR3: CASSLRRAESYEQYF; length: 15; V: TRBV4-2; size: once; D: NA
CDR3: CAIRQGADYEQYF; length: 13; V: TRBV10-3; size: NA; D: TRBD1
CDR3: CASSSEDGTSYEQYF; length: 15; V: TRBV7-9; size: NA; D: NA
CDR3: CASSLGQSVLNTEAFF; length: 16; V: TRBV5-1; size: once; D: NA
CDR3: CASSLFSSSYNEQFF; length: 15; V: TRBV5-1; size: once; D: NA
CDR3: CASSFLHSGNTIYF; length: 14; V: TRBV28; size: NA; D: NA
CDR3: CASSLVAGGYEQYF; length: 14; V: TRBV7-9; size: NA; D: NA
CDR3: CASRPSAALGDEQFF; length: 15; V: TRBV5-4; size: NA; D: NA
CDR3: CASRGYGDTEAFF; length: 13; V: TRBV9; size: NA; D: NA
CDR3: CASSLSQREAFF; length: 12; V: TRBV11-2; size: NA; D: NA
CDR3: CASSLRAGDGYTF; length: 13; V: TRBV7-9; size: once; D: NA
CDR3: CASRVAGERNQPQHF; length: 15; V: TRBV6-1; size: NA; D: NA
CDR3: CASSSTSLGTGGYEQYF; length: 17; V: TRBV27; size: NA; D: TRBD1
CDR3: CASSSLGVPSPSLTDTQYF; length: 19; V: TRBV11-2; size: NA; D: NA
CDR3: CASSILDTLSSGNTIYF; length: 17; V: TRBV19; size: once; D: NA
CDR3: CASSQATGSGNTIYF; length: 15; V: TRBV4-1; size: NA; D: NA
CDR3: CASSFRTSGSWEQYF; length: 15; V: TRBV28; size: few; D: TRBD2
CDR3: CASSPAETQYF; length: 11; V: TRBV7-8; size: NA; D: NA
CDR3: CASSVNSVSGSAEAFF; length: 16; V: TRBV9; size: once; D: NA
CDR3: CSADDGYTF; length: 9; V: TRBV29-1; size: NA; D: NA
CDR3: CASCNGQTSGDTQYF; length: 15; V: TRBV9; size: NA; D: NA
CDR3: CASSWMVGWDEQFF; length: 14; V: TRBV5-6; size: NA; D: NA
CDR3: CASSPSFNYGYTF; length: 13; V: TRBV27; size: NA; D: NA
CDR3: CASTHRDGLLNYGYTF; length: 16; V: TRBV19; size: NA; D: NA
CDR3: CASSQTGGNGYEQYF; length: 15; V: TRBV4-1; size: NA; D: TRBD2
CDR3: CASSLDDGLAVRDTQYF; length: 17; V: TRBV11-2; size: NA; D: TRBD2
CDR3: CASSQGLAGETQYF; length: 14; V: TRBV27; size: NA; D: TRBD2
CDR3: CASAFGSGGPEQFF; length: 14; V: TRBV5-6; size: NA; D: TRBD2
CDR3: CAWSVGAGAYEQYF; length: 14; V: TRBV30; size: few; D: NA
CDR3: CASSQGTGTTDYEQYF; length: 16; V: TRBV4-1; size: NA; D: NA
CDR3: CASSSVSNYGYTF; length: 13; V: TRBV27; size: once; D: NA
CDR3: CASSFPDPVMGEAFF; length: 15; V: TRBV6-6; size: NA; D: NA
CDR3: CAISDLQGAAYNEQFF; length: 16; V: TRBV10-3; size: once; D: TRBD1
CDR3: CAWSAGQGTYEQYF; length: 14; V: TRBV30; size: NA; D: TRBD1
CDR3: CSVEDPQTGMNTEAFF; length: 16; V: TRBV29-1; size: NA; D: TRBD1
CDR3: CASSDLFGGSTDTQYF; length: 16; V: TRBV2; size: once; D: NA
CDR3: CASSPRGGTGNTIYF; length: 15; V: TRBV5-1; size: once; D: NA
CDR3: CASSYNLAGGEQYF; length: 14; V: TRBV6-6; size: NA; D: TRBD2
CDR3: CASSLGSWGAGLGNEQFF; length: 18; V: TRBV7-3; size: NA; D: NA
CDR3: CASSPLLGEQFF; length: 12; V: TRBV11-2; size: NA; D: NA
CDR3: CASSPPPGLIYEQYF; length: 15; V: TRBV28; size: NA; D: NA
CDR3: CASSVEDRGYEQYF; length: 14; V: TRBV9; size: NA; D: TRBD1
CDR3: CASSELAEQFF; length: 11; V: TRBV10-1; size: NA; D: NA
CDR3: CASREPNYGYTF; length: 12; V: TRBV9; size: NA; D: NA
CDR3: CASSFIGGYTF; length: 11; V: TRBV28; size: NA; D: NA
CDR3: CASSVIPGLETGELFF; length: 16; V: TRBV9; size: NA; D: TRBD2